This T cell receptor beta chain was retrieved from a study of circulating and synovial CD4+ cells in juvenile arthritis. Notes on the study in general: Shared-clonotype fractions with synovium likely underestimate full repertoire overlap. The pathogenic-like versus bulk T cell difference escaped Vbeta family analysis. CPL and bulk CD4 samples differed at least tenfold in T cell genomes. Circulating pathogenic-like lymphocytes shared a substantially higher fraction of CDR3 sequences with synovium than bulk blood.

The data were produced by immunoSEQ multiplex PCR, yet TCRdb's version contains in-frame clones alone and is incomplete. The sample contains about 32,000 clones, roughly 96% of which appear only once. The V and J ends lost 0 bases and 3 bases respectively, with 9 bases between them. CDR1 and CDR2 from the germline V gene are MNHEY and SMNVEV (reference sequence). The length of the CDR3 is 15 residues. Comments on this clone: Its specificity is unknown.

The sample taken for sequencing was CD4+ T cells from blood. The chain is built from TRBV27 and TRBJ1-5; D is undetermined. The sequence came from a human donor with juvenile idiopathic arthritis. In DNA form, the CDR3 reads TGTGCCAGCAGTTTATCCCCAGGCCCCAATCAGCCCCAGCATTTT. Translating gives CASSLSPGPNQPQHF.